This entry is about one T cell receptor beta chain. The antigen remains undetermined. The CDR3 has 14 amino acids. In germline, CDR1 is GTSNPN, CDR2 SVGIG (reference sequence). V was trimmed by 3 bases and J by 0 bases, leaving 12 bases between them. TCRdb keeps only in-frame clones here, not all; method: immunoSEQ multiplex PCR. Of about 820,000 clones in the sample, around 92% were seen once. Positively selected for CCR7, the CD45RO-negative cells used as naive CD8 cells excluded terminally differentiated effector memory CD45RA+ cells. This sample is part of a study of shared clonotypes between healthy human individuals. Study information: There were three CD4 naive, three CD4 memory, two CD8 naive and one CD8 memory plates per donor.

General study points: Incompleteness in sorted-subset sequencing, despite large depth, was shown by rarefaction.

This sequence originates from a man aged 25-40 years in good health. Sequencing was carried out using naive CD8+ T cells sorted from blood. The chain has TRBV30 and TRBJ2-7, with D perhaps matching TRBD2 (6 bases). The CDR3 nucleotides read TGTGCCTGGAGAATCCGGGACTTCTCCTACGAGCAGTACTTC. Amino acid sequence: CAWRIRDFSYEQYF.